The source of this T cell receptor (beta chain) is a study of blood T cell repertoires in COVID-19. About the study: Acute and convalescent COVID-19 samples came from the United States, Italy and Spain.

Only in-frame clones appear in the TCRdb table, and some are missing; sequencing was by immunoSEQ multiplex PCR. Of 84,000 or so clones detected, around 90% appear once; the ten largest clones hold 5.5% to 7.5%. This clone was picked up a small number of times. Per the germline V gene, CDR1 is SGHKS and CDR2 is YYEKEE (reference sequence). The CDR3 consists of 16 residues. V dropped 0 bases and J dropped 0 bases, with 11 bases sitting between them. This chain uses TRBV5-5 with TRBJ2-3; no reliable D call. Material: peripheral blood. The TCR sequence derives from a man between 65 and 80 years old with acute or convalescent COVID-19. CDR3 nucleotides: TGTGCCAGCAGCTTGGTGTCAGGTCGTAGCACAGATACGCAGTATTTT. It encodes CASSLVSGRSTDTQYF.